This T cell receptor (beta chain) appears in the sequencing data of a study of blood T cell repertoires in COVID-19. Study summary: The cDNA or gDNA used as material had been derived from T cells, B-cell-depleted T cells, or PBMCs.

Participants had their cohort set by participant-reported clinical history. Exposed participants came across a COVID-19 case within 2 weeks before study entry. Libraries were prepared by immunoSEQ multiplex PCR; TCRdb keeps only in-frame clonotypes and omits some of them. The profile shows 290,000 or so clones, approximately 80% of them singletons. Germline values: CDR1 SGHDN, CDR2 FVKESK. The CDR3 length is 14 residues. V was cut by 3 bases and J by 6 bases, with 11 bases left in between. This clone was seen more than once but under ten times. The sequencing sample was made of PBMCs or T cells enriched from blood (not recorded which). The sequence came from a man aged 40-49 years who had been exposed to COVID-19. This chain connects TRBV14 to TRBJ2-2; no firm D call. DNA of the CDR3: TGTGCCAGCAGCCAGGCCCAGGTGGCCGGGGAGCTGTTTTTT. This codes for CASSQAQVAGELFF.